This TCR beta chain was recovered during a study of vaccination effects on CD4 cells after COVID-19. The ViraFEST assay expanded antigen-specific CD4+ T cells with viral peptide pools before sequencing. On roughly day 9 of culture, CD4+ T cells were separated out. Two doses of either BNT162b2 or mRNA-1273 were given to each participant. Nucleocapsid antibodies stayed negative before and after vaccination, showing no earlier SARS-CoV-2 infection. Each culture well received some 2.2 million PBMC. These cells were then cultured in IMDM with 9.5 to 10 IU/ml IL-2 and around 10 ug/ml peptides. Libraries were prepared by immunoSEQ multiplex PCR; TCRdb keeps only in-frame clonotypes and omits some of them. The sample yields tens of thousands of clones, roughly 74% seen once. V was clipped by 7 bases and J by 1 base, with 10 bases between them. Germline-derived CDR1 and CDR2 are SQVTM and ANQGSEA. This CDR3 is built from 12 residues.

Findings and caveats of the study: Late in the post-vaccination period, infection-induced and vaccine-induced clones underwent marked clonal contraction.

With regard to this clone: What it recognizes is unknown.

This chain links TRBV29-1 with TRBJ1-1; D is unclear. This specimen consisted of CD4+ T cells from PBMCs cultured with HCoV-NL63 spike peptides, obtained after COVID-19 vaccination. This clonotype was sampled from a human donor who received a COVID-19 vaccine. CDR3 sequence: CSAGPGNTEAFF. CDR3 in DNA: TGCAGCGCTGGACCAGGGAACACTGAAGCTTTCTTT.